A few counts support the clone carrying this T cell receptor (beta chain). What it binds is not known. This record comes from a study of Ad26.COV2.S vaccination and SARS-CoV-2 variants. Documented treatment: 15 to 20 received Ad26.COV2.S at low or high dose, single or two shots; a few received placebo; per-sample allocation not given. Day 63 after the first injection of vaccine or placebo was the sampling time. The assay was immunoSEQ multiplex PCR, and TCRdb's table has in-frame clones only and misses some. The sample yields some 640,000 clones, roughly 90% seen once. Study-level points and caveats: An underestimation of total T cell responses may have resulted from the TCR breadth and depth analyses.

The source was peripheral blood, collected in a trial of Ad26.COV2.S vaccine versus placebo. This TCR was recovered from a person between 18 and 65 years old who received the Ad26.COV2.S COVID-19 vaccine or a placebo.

The CDR3 sequence is CASSFGGGIEQYF. The CDR3 DNA reads as TGTGCCAGCAGCTTCGGGGGCGGGATCGAGCAGTACTTC. V gene TRBV11-3 combines with J gene TRBJ2-7; possibly TRBD1 or TRBD2 for D (6 bases each). Germline V gene lookup returns CDR1 SGHNT and CDR2 YENEEA. The CDR3 is 13 residues long. The germline V and J ends were trimmed by 3 bases and 6 bases, with 12 bases remaining between them.